Listed below are T cell receptor beta chains from one sample, sequenced in a study of cytomegalovirus exposure and HLA in healthy donors. Sequencing was performed with immunoSEQ multiplex PCR; in TCRdb, only in-frame clones are kept and a portion is missing. The table has around 190,000 clones, roughly 82% seen once. Sequenced: PBMCs. The receptors come from a woman in her late teens or twenties in good health and CMV-seronegative. Each CDR3 is given with its conserved first and last residue. Each record gives: J gene, V gene, D gene, clone size, CDR3 protein, CDR3 DNA. The D gene is left open where the match is weak. Clone size is shown for a subset of rows, as once, few, many or a class of expanded clone.

TRBJ1-4	TRBV5-4	-	-	CASSLDRVDEKLFF	TGTGCCAGCAGCTTGGATCGGGTCGATGAAAAACTGTTTTTT
TRBJ2-5	TRBV30	TRBD2	once	CAWSPGRETQYF	TGTGCCTGGAGCCCCGGGAGGGAGACCCAGTACTTC
TRBJ2-3	TRBV14	TRBD2	-	CASSQDHPVLAGYTDTQYF	TGTGCCAGCAGCCAAGATCACCCGGTGCTAGCGGGGTACACAGATACGCAGTATTTT
TRBJ1-5	TRBV6-6	TRBD1	few	CASRYRGPPGPQHF	TGTGCCAGCAGGTACAGGGGTCCTCCGGGGCCCCAGCATTTT
TRBJ1-4	TRBV9	TRBD1	-	CASSGLQGRGEKLFF	TGTGCCAGCAGCGGGTTACAGGGGCGGGGTGAAAAACTGTTTTTT
TRBJ2-2	TRBV18	TRBD1	once	CASSRGTGVAGELFF	TGTGCCAGCTCCCGAGGGACAGGGGTCGCCGGGGAGCTGTTTTTT
TRBJ1-2	TRBV30	-	-	CAWSVQGTGGYTF	TGTGCCTGGAGTGTACAGGGTACGGGTGGCTACACCTTC
TRBJ1-1	TRBV10-1	TRBD1	-	CASSVDWDSSNTEAFF	TGCGCCAGCAGTGTTGATTGGGACAGTTCGAACACTGAAGCTTTCTTT
TRBJ2-2	TRBV6-1	-	-	CASSERQVVNTGELFF	TGTGCCAGCAGTGAACGACAGGTTGTAAACACCGGGGAGCTGTTTTTT
TRBJ2-7	TRBV7-2	TRBD1	-	CASSLGTGVREQYF	TGTGCCAGCAGCTTAGGGACAGGGGTGCGCGAGCAGTACTTC
TRBJ1-1	TRBV19	-	-	CASYLGGGGGTEAFF	TGTGCCAGTTACCTAGGGGGGGGCGGCGGCACTGAAGCTTTCTTT
TRBJ2-7	TRBV5-1	TRBD2	-	CASSIPAGAPYEQYF	TGCGCCAGCAGCATACCAGCGGGAGCCCCCTACGAGCAGTACTTC
TRBJ2-3	TRBV6-4	TRBD1	few	CASSDGTGGQHTQYF	TGTGCCAGCAGTGACGGGACAGGGGGCCAGCATACGCAGTATTTT
TRBJ2-5	TRBV6-1	TRBD1	few	CASSGGTGTTNPETQYF	TGTGCCAGCAGTGGGGGGACAGGAACTACCAATCCAGAGACCCAGTACTTC
TRBJ2-7	TRBV6-5	-	-	CASSYSNDYRPYEQYF	TGTGCCAGCAGTTACTCGAATGATTACAGGCCCTACGAGCAGTACTTC
TRBJ2-2	TRBV7-9	-	-	CASSFLVIRHTGELFF	TGTGCCAGCAGCTTCTTAGTAATCAGGCACACCGGGGAGCTGTTTTTT
TRBJ2-2	TRBV4-1	-	-	CASSQPEYTGELFF	TGCGCCAGCAGCCAACCCGAGTACACCGGGGAGCTGTTTTTT
TRBJ2-7	TRBV2	TRBD1	-	CASTLDRGIWEQYF	TGTGCCAGCACCCTCGACAGGGGGATTTGGGAGCAGTACTTC
TRBJ1-6	TRBV7-2	-	-	CASSLLIAPLHF	TGTGCCAGCAGCTTATTAATCGCACCCCTCCACTTT
TRBJ1-1	TRBV29-1	TRBD1	-	CSVGATGANTEAFF	TGCAGCGTTGGGGCGACAGGGGCGAACACTGAAGCTTTCTTT
TRBJ2-7	TRBV7-9	TRBD1	-	CASSPPPGQSYEQYF	TGTGCCAGCAGCCCTCCACCGGGACAGAGCTACGAGCAGTACTTC
TRBJ2-1	TRBV11-3	TRBD2	-	CASSLDLAGEQFF	TGTGCCAGCAGCTTAGATCTAGCGGGAGAACAGTTCTTC
TRBJ1-1	TRBV18	TRBD1	-	CASSPAGGLNTEAFF	TGTGCCAGCTCACCTGCAGGGGGACTGAACACTGAAGCTTTCTTT
TRBJ2-4	TRBV4-2	-	-	CASSQVLAPDGNIQYF	TGTGCCAGCAGCCAGGTCCTAGCTCCGGACGGGAACATTCAGTACTTC
TRBJ1-2	TRBV2	TRBD1	-	CARTKTSGQGASSGGYTF	TGTGCCAGGACTAAAACCTCGGGACAGGGGGCCAGTTCGGGTGGCTACACCTTC
TRBJ2-1	TRBV5-6	TRBD2	-	CASSLEQSKGGNEQFF	TGTGCCAGCAGCTTGGAACAGTCAAAGGGAGGGAATGAGCAGTTCTTC
TRBJ2-3	TRBV6-1	-	once	CASIPNLRGTDTQYF	TGTGCCAGCATACCAAATCTTCGGGGCACAGATACGCAGTATTTT
TRBJ2-3	TRBV12-5	TRBD2	-	CASGLGSGRITDTQYF	TGTGCTAGTGGTTTGGGTAGCGGGAGAATCACGGATACGCAGTATTTT
TRBJ2-7	TRBV5-1	-	-	CASSLEGDEQYF	TGCGCCAGCAGCTTGGAAGGAGACGAGCAGTACTTC